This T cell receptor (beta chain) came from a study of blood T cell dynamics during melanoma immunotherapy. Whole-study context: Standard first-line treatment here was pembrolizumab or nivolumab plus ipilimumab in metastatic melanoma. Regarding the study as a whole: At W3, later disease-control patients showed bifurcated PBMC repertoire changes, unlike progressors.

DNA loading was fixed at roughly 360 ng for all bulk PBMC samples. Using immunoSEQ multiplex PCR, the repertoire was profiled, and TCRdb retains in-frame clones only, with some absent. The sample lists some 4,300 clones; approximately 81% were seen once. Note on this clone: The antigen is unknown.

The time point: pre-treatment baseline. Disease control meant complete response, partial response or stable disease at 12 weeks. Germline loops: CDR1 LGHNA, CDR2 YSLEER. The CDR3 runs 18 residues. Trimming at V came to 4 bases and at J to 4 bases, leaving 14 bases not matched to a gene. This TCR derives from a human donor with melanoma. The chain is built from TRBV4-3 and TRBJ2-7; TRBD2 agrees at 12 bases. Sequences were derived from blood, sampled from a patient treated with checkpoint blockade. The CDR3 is CASSRGASGGAIIYEQYF. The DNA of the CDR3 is TGCGCCAGCAGCCGAGGGGCTAGCGGGGGGGCAATCATTTACGAGCAGTACTTC.